These 27 T cell receptor beta chains were sequenced from one sample in a study of blood T cell repertoires in COVID-19. Sequencing used immunoSEQ multiplex PCR; TCRdb keeps in-frame clones, though not all of them. The sample lists roughly 200,000 clones; approximately 84% were seen once. Input material: peripheral blood. These receptors were taken from a woman older than 75 with acute or convalescent COVID-19.

This clone has just a few counts. CDR3 nucleotide sequence: TGTGCCAGCAGTCGGGGACAGGGGGCGAGGGAGCAGTTCTTC. It is translated as CASSRGQGAREQFF. The V and J genes are TRBV6-5 and TRBJ2-1, with TRBD1 identical over 12 bases. Trimming cost V 5 bases and J 10 bases; bases outside gene matches: 6. The CDR3 sequence is 14 residues long. CDR1 and CDR2 from the germline V gene are MNHEY and SVGAGI.

This chain joins TRBV7-9 and TRBJ2-1; the D gene is possibly TRBD2 (6 bases). V was clipped by 4 bases and J by 5 bases, with 15 bases between them. Per germline, CDR1 SEHNR and CDR2 FQNEAQ (reference sequence). The CDR3 is 15 residues long. DNA for the CDR3: TGTGCCAGCAGCTGGGGACCAGGAGGGGACAATGAGCAGTTCTTC. As protein: CASSWGPGGDNEQFF. Based on the CDR3 plus reference TRBV7-9 and TRBJ2-1, the full variable domain is DTGVSQNPRHKITKRGQNVTFRCDPISEHNRLYWYRQTLGQGPEFLTYFQNEAQLEKSRLLSDRFSAERPKGSFSTLEIQRTEQGDSAMYLCASSWGPGGDNEQFFGPGTRLTVL.

The chain has TRBV10-3 and TRBJ1-2; D unresolved. The CDR3 runs 12 residues. Per germline, CDR1 ENHRY and CDR2 SYGVKD. V lost 4 bases and J 8 bases, leaving 11 bases between the germline ends. The CDR3 protein is CAISVGREGYTF. As DNA, the CDR3 is TGTGCCATCAGTGTAGGTAGGGAGGGCTACACCTTC.

This clone has more than one count but fewer than ten. Written as DNA, the CDR3 is TGTGCCAGCAGCTCCCGGGACAGGGATTCCAACTATGGCTACACCTTC. Translation gives CASSSRDRDSNYGYTF. V and J are TRBV7-8 and TRBJ1-2, with TRBD1 identical over 9 bases. V lost 4 bases and J lost 2; bases outside the gene matches: 8. The CDR3 is 16 amino acids. CDR1 and CDR2 (germline): SGHVS, FQNEAQ.

The chain couples TRBV4-2 to TRBJ2-7, with 7 bases matching TRBD1. Trimming at V came to 1 base and at J to 3 bases, leaving 3 bases not matched to a gene. Per the germline V gene, CDR1 is LGHNA and CDR2 is YNFKEQ. This CDR3 region has 14 residues. The CDR3 DNA reads as TGTGCCAGCAGCCAAGGACAGGGTTACTACGAGCAGTACTTC. Its translation is CASSQGQGYYEQYF.

This clone has just a few counts. The rearrangement uses TRBV19 and TRBJ1-4, with TRBD1 matching over 8 bases. CDR3 size: 13 residues. Trimming cost V 3 bases and J 10 bases; bases outside gene matches: 4. CDR1 LNHDA and CDR2 SQIVND come from the germline V gene (reference sequence). CDR3 protein: CASSISQGGKLFF. In DNA, the CDR3 is TGTGCCAGTAGTATCTCACAGGGGGGAAAACTGTTTTTT.

CDR3 coding DNA: TGTGCCAGCAGTCCCCACAGACCGGTCGAAGCTTTCTTT. It is translated as CASSPHRPVEAFF. This rearrangement joins TRBV28 to TRBJ1-1; D is uncertain. With 5 bases removed from V and 8 bases from J, the gap between germline ends came to 15 bases. This CDR3 comprises 13 residues. CDR1 is MDHEN and CDR2 is SYDVKM in the germline V gene.

The DNA of the CDR3 is TGCGCCAGCAGCCCTGGACAGGGGTCGGTGGCTTTCTTT. It yields the protein CASSPGQGSVAFF. The chain recombines TRBV5-1 with TRBJ1-1; 9 positions agree with TRBD1. Germline values: CDR1 SGHRS, CDR2 YFSETQ. This CDR3 contains 13 residues. After removal of 4 bases from V and 11 bases from J, the junction contained 9 bases not matched to a gene.

The V and J genes are TRBV10-3 and TRBJ2-3; tentatively, D is TRBD2 (6 bases). Germline V lookup: CDR1 ENHRY, CDR2 SYGVKD. CDR3 size: 16 residues. With 0 bases removed from V and 6 bases from J, the gap between germline ends came to 16 bases. This CDR3 reads CAISESQRVDADTQYF. The CDR3 nucleotides are TGTGCCATCAGTGAGTCGCAGCGGGTTGATGCGGATACGCAGTATTTT.

This clone was observed a single time. V and J are TRBV28 and TRBJ2-6; tentative D call: TRBD1 (6 bases). Trimming took 5 bases from V and 4 from J, leaving 12 bases between them. Germline values: CDR1 MDHEN, CDR2 SYDVKM. CDR3 size: 15 residues. In DNA, the CDR3 is TGTGCCAGCAGTCCCCAGGGGCGAGGGGCCAACGTCCTGACTTTC. Protein sequence: CASSPQGRGANVLTF. The variable domain in full, completed from reference TRBV28 and TRBJ2-6, reads DVKVTQSSRYLVKRTGEKVFLECVQDMDHENMFWYRQDPGLGLRLIYFSYDVKMKEKGDIPEGYSVSREKKERFSLILESASTNQTSMYLCASSPQGRGANVLTFGAGSRLTVL.

As for this clone: One junction end does not reproduce the germline sequence, and a read error may be involved. V gene TRBV14 combines with J gene TRBJ2-7; 11 bases line up with TRBD2. Per the germline V gene, CDR1 is SGHDN and CDR2 is FVKESK. The CDR3 runs to 14 residues. The CDR3 region has the DNA TGTGCCAGCAGCCAAGAGCTAGCGGGAGGCCCGCAGCACTTC. Translated: CASSQELAGGPQHF.

The chain combines TRBV2 with TRBJ1-1; D possibly corresponds to TRBD1 (6 bases). The V end lost 2 bases, the J end lost 1 base, and 17 bases lay between the germline ends. Germline CDR1 is SNHLY and CDR2 is FYNNEI. The CDR3 has 17 residues. The CDR3: CASSESLSGARNTEAFF. For the CDR3, the DNA is TGTGCCAGCAGTGAAAGTTTGTCAGGGGCTAGGAACACTGAAGCTTTCTTT.

This clone was found once. The chain employs TRBV10-3 and TRBJ1-2; D is unclear. This CDR3 region has 14 residues. The V gene lost 6 bases and the J gene lost 0 bases, with 11 bases spanning the gap. Germline CDR1 ENHRY, CDR2 SYGVKD. This CDR3 reads CAISQEKANYGYTF. In DNA form, the CDR3 reads TGTGCCATCAGCCAGGAAAAGGCTAACTATGGCTACACCTTC.

The rearrangement joins TRBV30 to TRBJ1-6; no definite D call. The V and J ends lost 4 bases and 8 bases respectively, with 15 bases between them. Germline assignment: CDR1 GTSNPN and CDR2 SVGIG (reference sequence). The CDR3 contains 14 residues. CDR3 in DNA: TGTGCCTGGATGGGAGGGTTAGCTGATTCACCCCTCCACTTT. Its protein product is CAWMGGLADSPLHF.

This chain links TRBV3-1 (or the pseudogene TRBV3-2) with TRBJ2-7, with TRBD2 matching over 8 bases. This CDR3 has 13 residues. CDR1 LGHDT and CDR2 YNNKEL come from the germline V gene (reference sequence). The CDR3 is CASPSGRPYEQYF. The CDR3 DNA reads TGTGCAAGTCCGAGCGGGAGACCCTACGAGCAGTACTTC.

The rearrangement uses TRBV2 and TRBJ2-2; possible D gene TRBD2, 7 bases. V was trimmed by 8 bases and J by 3 bases, leaving 13 bases between them. This CDR3 has 14 residues. Germline V gene lookup returns CDR1 SNHLY and CDR2 FYNNEI. The DNA for the CDR3 is TGTGCCAGCGGGGGAGGGGGATACACCGGGGAGCTGTTTTTT. Amino acids: CASGGGGYTGELFF.

This clone appeared once. This chain links TRBV11-3 with TRBJ2-3, with D tentatively TRBD2 (6 bases). The CDR3 has 14 amino acids. CDR1 is SGHNT and CDR2 is YENEEA in the germline V gene. The ends were cut back, 5 bases at V and 2 bases at J, with 11 bases in the middle. In DNA form, the CDR3 reads TGTGCCAGCAGCCGAGGAGGGACCACAGATACGCAGTATTTT. Amino acids: CASSRGGTTDTQYF.

V is TRBV29-1 and J is TRBJ2-7; 7 bases agree with TRBD1. This CDR3 region has 13 residues. Germline trimming cut 7 bases from V and 3 bases from J; bases unmatched to any gene: 9. Germline lookup yields CDR1 SQVTM and CDR2 ANQGSEA. In DNA form, the CDR3 reads TGCAGCGCTGGGCAGGGGGTGATCTACGAGCAGTACTTC. Amino acids: CSAGQGVIYEQYF.

This sequence joins TRBV19 and TRBJ1-1; D is uncertain. V was clipped by 5 bases and J by 4 bases, with 14 bases between them. Germline loops: CDR1 LNHDA, CDR2 SQIVND (reference sequence). The CDR3 extends over 14 amino acids. The CDR3 loop reads CASSPRGRSTEAFF. Written as DNA, the CDR3 is TGTGCCAGTAGTCCCCGCGGCCGGAGCACTGAAGCTTTCTTT.

The chain joins TRBV6-1 to TRBJ2-3, with a possible D match to TRBD1 (6 bases). V was cut by 2 bases and J by 0 bases, with 15 bases left in between. CDR3 length equals 17 residues. The germline V gene encodes CDR1 MNHNS and CDR2 SASEGT. The CDR3 sequence: CASSELGGSTSTDTQYF. The CDR3 coding sequence is TGTGCCAGCAGTGAATTAGGGGGAAGCACCAGCACAGATACGCAGTATTTT.

The chain employs TRBV13 and TRBJ2-7; the D is unclear. Trimming took 3 bases from V and 3 from J, leaving 12 bases between them. The CDR3 extends over 14 amino acids. Germline CDR1 reads PRHDT; CDR2 reads FYEKMQ (reference sequence). CDR3 DNA: TGTGCCAGCAGCTTCTGGGCCTCAAACTACGAGCAGTACTTC. It yields the protein CASSFWASNYEQYF.

In regard to this clone: Distinct nucleotide sequences in the sample also encode this CDR3. The V call is TRBV5-1, the J call TRBJ2-5; 8 nucleotides align to TRBD2. Germline CDR1 reads SGHRS; CDR2 reads YFSETQ. V was pared by 0 bases and J by 5 bases, with 6 bases of the junction left unmatched. The CDR3 is made up of 15 amino acids. The CDR3 DNA sequence: TGCGCCAGCAGCTTGGCCAGCGGGGGAGGGGAGACCCAGTACTTC. Residues: CASSLASGGGETQYF.

This rearrangement joins TRBV4-2 to TRBJ2-1; 8 bases agree with TRBD1. The CDR3 sequence is 16 residues long. CDR1 and CDR2 from the germline V gene are LGHNA and YNFKEQ. The junction had 4 bases not matched to a gene; V was cut back by 3 bases and J by 0 bases. CDR3 loop: CASSHVTGGSYNEQFF. The CDR3 nucleotides are TGTGCCAGCAGCCATGTTACAGGGGGCTCCTACAATGAGCAGTTCTTC.

This clone was detected ten times or more. V is TRBV11-2 and J is TRBJ1-1; no clear D gene. Trimming took off 0 bases at V and 4 bases at J, with 9 bases between the two ends. The CDR3 is made up of 14 amino acids. The germline gives CDR1 SGHAT, CDR2 FQNNGV. CDR3 nucleotide sequence: TGTGCCAGCAGCTTAGATCCAGGAACCACTGAAGCTTTCTTT. This translates into CASSLDPGTTEAFF.

The chain carries TRBV5-4 and TRBJ1-2, with 7 bases identical to TRBD1. V was pared by 1 base and J by 3 bases, with 3 bases of the junction left unmatched. There are 14 residues in the CDR3. Germline lookup yields CDR1 SGHNT and CDR2 YYREEE (reference sequence). Here the CDR3 DNA reads TGTGCCAGCAGCTTGTCGACAGGGTACTATGGCTACACCTTC. Translation gives CASSLSTGYYGYTF.

The chain joins TRBV7-2 to TRBJ2-7; D is possibly TRBD1 (5 bases). Germline loops: CDR1 SGHTA, CDR2 FQGNSA. The CDR3 has 11 amino acids. V lost 8 bases to trimming and J lost 4 bases, with 9 bases between them. The CDR3 loop is CASSRVYEQYF. CDR3 DNA sequence: TGTGCCAGCTCCAGGGTGTACGAGCAGTACTTC.

With regard to this clone: The sample contains more than one DNA sequence encoding this CDR3. The chain links TRBV6-5 to TRBJ2-3, with TRBD2 matching over 10 bases. The CDR3 runs 13 residues. Germline V lookup: CDR1 MNHEY, CDR2 SVGAGI. V was clipped by 7 bases and J by 3 bases; unmatched bases: 1. Written as DNA, the CDR3 is TGTGCCAGCAAGCGGGGGGGAACAGATACGCAGTATTTT. Translating it yields CASKRGGTDTQYF.